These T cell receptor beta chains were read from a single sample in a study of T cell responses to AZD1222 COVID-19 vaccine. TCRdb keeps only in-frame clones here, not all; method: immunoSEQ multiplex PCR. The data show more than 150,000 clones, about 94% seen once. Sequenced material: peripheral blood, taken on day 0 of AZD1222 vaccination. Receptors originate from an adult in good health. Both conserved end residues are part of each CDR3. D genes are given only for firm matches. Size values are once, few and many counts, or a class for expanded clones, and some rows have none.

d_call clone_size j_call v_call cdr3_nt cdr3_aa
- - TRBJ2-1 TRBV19 TGTGCCAGTAGTCCAGACTCGTACAATGAGCAGTTCTTC CASSPDSYNEQFF
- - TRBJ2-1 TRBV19 TGTGCCAGTAGGGACTTGAGCTCCTACAATGAGCAGTTCTTC CASRDLSSYNEQFF
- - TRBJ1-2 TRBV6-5 TGTGCCAGCAGACCAGGGCGATGGGACTATGGCTACACCTTC CASRPGRWDYGYTF
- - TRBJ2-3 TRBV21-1 TGTGCCAGCAGCAAAGCTCGTTACACAGATACGCAGTATTTT CASSKARYTDTQYF
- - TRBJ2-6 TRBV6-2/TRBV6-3 TGTGCCAGCAGTGCAGCCGATGTGCCCTATTCTGGGGCCAACGTCCTGACTTTC CASSAADVPYSGANVLTF
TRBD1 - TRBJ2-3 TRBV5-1 TGCGCCAGCAGCTTGGGGGACAGCCAAACAGATACGCAGTATTTT CASSLGDSQTDTQYF
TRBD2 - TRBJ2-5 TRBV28 TGTGCCAGCAGTTTTTTACTAGCGGGAGAGGGTGAGACCCAGTACTTC CASSFLLAGEGETQYF
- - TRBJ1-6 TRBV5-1 TGCGCCAGCAGCCGGGACGGGGGCTATAATTCACCCCTCCACTTT CASSRDGGYNSPLHF
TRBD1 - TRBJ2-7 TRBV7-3 TGTGCCAGCAGCTTAATGGGGACAGTTAGCTCCTACGAGCAGTACTTC CASSLMGTVSSYEQYF
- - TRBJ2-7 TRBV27 TGTGCCAGCAGTTTATCCGGGGACTTCTCCTACGAGCAGTACTTC CASSLSGDFSYEQYF
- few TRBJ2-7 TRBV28 TGTGCCAGCATCTCAGGGGGACTAGAATCCAGCGAGCAGTACTTC CASISGGLESSEQYF
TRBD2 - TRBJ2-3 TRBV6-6 TGTGCCAGCAGGGGACTAGGCACAGATACGCAGTATTTT CASRGLGTDTQYF
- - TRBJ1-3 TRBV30 TGTGCCCGGGAAGATGGAAACACCATATATTTT CAREDGNTIYF
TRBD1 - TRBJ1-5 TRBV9 TGTGCCAGCACCAAATTATCCGGGACAGGGGTTAGGAGCAATCAGCCCCAGCATTTT CASTKLSGTGVRSNQPQHF
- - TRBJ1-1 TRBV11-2 TGTGCCAGCAGCTTAGGGGCAGGTCCTTCCTCGTGGGACACTGAAGCTTTCTTT CASSLGAGPSSWDTEAFF
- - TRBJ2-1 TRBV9 TGTGCCAGCAGCGTACAACCATCCTACAATGAGCAGTTCTTC CASSVQPSYNEQFF
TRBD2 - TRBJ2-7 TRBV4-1 TGCGCCAGCAGCCAAGAAGCGGCTAGCGGGAGGACCGAGCAGTACTTC CASSQEAASGRTEQYF
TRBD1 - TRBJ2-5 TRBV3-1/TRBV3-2 TGTGCCAGCAGCCCCCCGGGACAGCAAGAGACCCAGTACTTC CASSPPGQQETQYF
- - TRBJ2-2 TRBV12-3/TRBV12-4 TGTGCCAGCAGCTTCTTCGTGGGCGGGGAGCTGTTTTTT CASSFFVGGELFF
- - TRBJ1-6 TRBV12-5 TGTGCTAGTGTTATCCGGGAGCCTAATTCACCCCTCCACTTT CASVIREPNSPLHF
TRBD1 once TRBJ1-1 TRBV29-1 TGCAGCGTTGCAGCAGGGGGATACACTGAAGCTTTCTTT CSVAAGGYTEAFF
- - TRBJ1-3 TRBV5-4 TGTGCCAGCAGCTTGGGGGGCTCCGGAAACACCATATATTTT CASSLGGSGNTIYF
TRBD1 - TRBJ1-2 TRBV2 TGTGCCAGCAGTGAAAGGGGGCCCGGTCTCGCTAACTATGGCTACACCTTC CASSERGPGLANYGYTF
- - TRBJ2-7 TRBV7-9 TGTGCCAGCAGCTTAAAAGGTCTGGAGGTGTACGAGCAGTACTTC CASSLKGLEVYEQYF
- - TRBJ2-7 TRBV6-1 TGTGCCAGCAGTGAAGCGCATCGGGGAAGCTACGAGCAGTACTTC CASSEAHRGSYEQYF
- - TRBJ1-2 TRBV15 TGTGCCACCAGCAGCGTGCAGGGCCCCCTGGGAGGCTACACCTTC CATSSVQGPLGGYTF
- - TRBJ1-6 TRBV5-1 TGCGCCAGCAGCTTGGCCAGCGGATCAAGGAATTCACCCCTCCACTTT CASSLASGSRNSPLHF
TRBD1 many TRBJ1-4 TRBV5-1 TGCGCCAGCAGCCTAAACAGGGGTACTGAAAAACTGTTTTTT CASSLNRGTEKLFF
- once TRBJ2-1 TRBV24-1 TGTGCCACCAGTGTGACAGGCTACAATGAGCAGTTCTTC CATSVTGYNEQFF
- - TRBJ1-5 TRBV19 TGTGCCAGTAGTACCCAAACCCGGGGCCCGGGGTGGGCCCAGCATTTT CASSTQTRGPGWAQHF
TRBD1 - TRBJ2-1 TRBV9 TGTGCCAGCAGGGGGACAGGGGGAAATGAGCAGTTCTTC CASRGTGGNEQFF
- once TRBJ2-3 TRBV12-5 TGTGCTAGTGGTTTGGTACTGGGGCCTAGCACAGATACGCAGTATTTT CASGLVLGPSTDTQYF
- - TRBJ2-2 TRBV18 TGTGCCAGCTCACTCGCAGGGGCCGGGGAGCTGTTTTTT CASSLAGAGELFF
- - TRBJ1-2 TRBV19 TGTGCCAGTAAGCGAGGATCAAACTATGGCTACACCTTC CASKRGSNYGYTF
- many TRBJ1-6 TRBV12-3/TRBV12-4 TGTGCCAGCAGCCTAAGACCCCAGGGACCCCTCCACTTT CASSLRPQGPLHF
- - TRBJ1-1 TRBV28 TGTGCCAGCAGCCGAAGATCGAACACTGAAGCTTTCTTT CASSRRSNTEAFF